This TCR beta chain was sequenced in a study of cytomegalovirus exposure and HLA in healthy donors (dated by TCRdb to between 2016 and 2019). For context, the study as a whole: In an earlier analysis of 587 of the donors, less than 350 Gb of sequence data and roughly 100 million unique TCR beta sequences from about 179 million T cells were reported. Donor age, sex, ethnicity and CMV serostatus were compiled alongside the repertoire data. Several DR-DQ haplotypes were treated as single units for association and clustering because of strong linkage in the cohort. A separate validation cohort of roughly 130 different subjects was used in addition to the roughly 700-subject first cohort. An earlier analysis of roughly 580 of the donors used high-throughput TCR beta sequencing to judge whether each TCR beta V gene segment behaved as functional or pseudogenic. Of the 350 to 400 genotyped donors, approximately 83% fell in the genetic ancestry cluster associated with self-reported Caucasian donors. Among roughly 370 genotyped donors of the cohort, an average of 235,054 unique TCR beta nucleotide sequences were sequenced per donor, roughly 18% of them non-productive. The study profiled the T cell repertoires of under 700 subjects by immunosequencing and related them to cytomegalovirus serostatus. To study patterns of TCR occurrence, a later analysis re-analyzed previously published TCR beta repertoires from under 750 donors and added high-resolution HLA genotyping. The study aimed to test whether signatures of past pathogen exposure could be identified by cataloging public T cell receptors. High-throughput TCR immunosequencing, statistical association of individual TCRs with disease status, and machine learning were combined to predict cytomegalovirus infection status. Roughly 300 gigabases of sequencing data and around 88 million unique TCR sequences made up an early release that covered some 640 HLA-typed donors. Genome-wide SNP genotypes for about 55% of the 666 donors were used in a later genetic analysis, which treated that subset as a discovery cohort. The number of typed donors differed by locus: about 620-640 for A, B, C, DRB1 and DQB1; approximately 540 for DQA1; 606 for DPA1; and around 490 for DPB1. All discovery cohort repertoires had been generated on a single sequencing platform. Rather than using new phenotypic data, the later analysis identified candidate immune exposures from TCR beta sequences and from how often those sequences occurred across donors. HLA typing included class I and class II loci at four-digit resolution. Broader findings and caveats from the paper: In this cohort, only TCR beta chains were sequenced, and detectable features were limited by the absence of alpha or paired-chain data. A further reported finding was that TCR beta sequences accurately predicted the HLA-A and HLA-B alleles for most subjects in the first cohort. In a later analysis, TCR association rates were found to vary across HLA loci, with the most associated TCRs seen for DRB1 alleles and the fewest for HLA-C alleles. Most CMV-associated TCR beta chains appeared to be HLA-restricted in a later analysis, and the HLA associations seemed to be driven largely by CMV exposure. Cytomegalovirus status was reported to be diagnosed by the classifier with high specificity and sensitivity in both the original and validation cohorts. The presence/absence analyses assumed that sequencing depth was roughly uniform across donors, and that assumption may not be true. In a later analysis, HLA-associated TCR beta chains were found to be more clonally expanded and to have lower generation probabilities than equally common non-associated chains. The only immune exposure information available for the cohort was CMV serostatus. An earlier analysis of roughly 570 of the donors showed that most TCR beta V segments appeared in productive rearrangements either about 87% or about 30% of the time, which broadly matched IMGT annotations. V-gene and J-gene trimming of TCR beta chains was associated with a missense DCLRE1C variant in a later genetic analysis, and the association was replicated in an independent cohort. The 87-base-pair reads could not distinguish some IMGT-functional V segments, including TRBV6-2 and TRBV6-3, so those segments were excluded. Because counts were too low, under 20 rarely observed V segments, including chromosome 9 orphons, were left out of the earlier analysis of 587 of the donors. Strong co-occurrence of HLA alleles, especially DR and DQ, made assigning TCR associations to individual alleles difficult. The sequencing pipeline was judged likely to have produced a cluster of highly shared sequence variants as a technical artifact. Specific HLA alleles were associated with 15,000 to 20,000 TCR beta sequences at a false discovery rate of 0.05 in a later analysis. Across donors, most TCR sequences were observed very rarely, whereas some public TCRs were present in many individuals. In a later genetic analysis, fewer N-insertions in productive TCRs were reported among donors in an Asian-associated ancestry cluster than the roughly 700-donor mean. The authors suggested that the approach could potentially be extended to other disease states and immunological phenotypes. Correlated functional status among segregating V segments might be attributable to linkage disequilibrium, but an unknown experimental factor could not be ruled out. According to a later analysis, parvovirus B19, influenza, CMV and Epstein-Barr virus appeared linked to several top co-occurrence clusters. Because some donors lacked HLA typing at each locus, the association tests relied only on the typed subset. The study listed approximately 150 TCR beta chains as associated with cytomegalovirus. In vitro tests confirmed that a few of the cytomegalovirus-associated TCR beta chains recognize cytomegalovirus antigens.

The cohort comprised approximately 700 healthy bone marrow donors. All cohort members were sampled while nominally healthy, although unrecorded immune exposures were likely present. Of the 550 to 750 cohort members, 250 to 300 had positive CMV serostatus and about 330 had negative CMV serostatus, and CMV serostatus was not recorded for the donor. Every donor gave a peripheral blood sample, and the peripheral blood mononuclear cells from that sample were used for TCR beta sequencing. The Qiagen DNeasy Blood Extraction Kit was used to extract genomic DNA from the blood cell samples. In regard to this clone: This receptor's antigen is unknown. Base quality data are lacking; no much larger clone is found one base away.

To prepare the library, the immunoSEQ multiplex PCR assay was applied. For the multiplex PCR, a mixture combining 60 forward primers for TCR Vbeta segments and 13 reverse primers for TCR Jbeta segments was used. The CDR3 region of rearranged TCR beta genes was amplified from genomic DNA by a multiplex PCR assay. The Illumina HiSeq System was used to sequence the amplified TCR beta libraries as 87-base-pair reads. Concerning the study's data processing: Across the 700 or so repertoires, a later analysis counted some 80 million unique TCR beta chains, 9 million to 14 million of which were shared by at least two donors. Raw reads were error-corrected and collapsed into unique sequences with a nearest-neighbor algorithm that merged closely related sequences to remove PCR and sequencing errors. To assign V, D and J gene segments, CDR3 sequences were aligned to IMGT reference sequences. For a sequence to be retained, a match of at least six nucleotides to both a V gene segment and a J gene segment was required. A rearrangement was called productive if the CDR3 had no stop codons and remained in frame with V and J, and every other rearrangement was called non-productive. Following IMGT convention, CDR3 was defined as the stretch from the second conserved V-encoded cysteine to the conserved J-encoded phenylalanine. The earlier analysis of approximately 500 of the donors excluded sequences that lacked an unambiguous match to a single V gene segment. In an earlier analysis of some 590 of the donors, a V segment was called functional when productive rearrangements were above 56.7%, and segregating when the standard deviation between donors exceeded 5%. To diagnose cytomegalovirus status from the catalog of TCR beta chain sequences, a statistical classification framework was built. In a later analysis, V and J genes were assigned by comparing TCR nucleotide sequences against IMGT/GENE-DB human TR gene sequences. Using the TCRdist pipeline, a later analysis assigned CDR3 sequences along with most-parsimonious VDJ recombination scenarios. A later analysis defined each TCR beta chain by its CDR3 amino acid sequence plus V-gene family, and excluded reads lacking a unique V-gene family. As a way to deal with suspected cross-contamination and a sequencing artifact, a later analysis dropped 592 nucleotide sequences that were highly shared and had low generation probability. A later analysis calculated a clonal expansion index for each public chain from normalized within-repertoire ranks of inferred template counts. In a later analysis, generation probabilities were computed using a VDJ recombination model fitted to out-of-frame rearrangements, and the results were checked against IGoR. In a later analysis, TCR-TCR, TCR-HLA and TCR-CMV co-occurrence was scored with hypergeometric tests, and a repertoire-size bias correction was applied to TCR pairs. A later analysis estimated false discovery rates by permuting HLA or CMV assignments 20 times. A later analysis grouped co-occurring TCRs with DBSCAN, adding TCRdist sequence similarity when clustering within HLA-allele-positive subsets. Co-occurrence clustering excluded repertoires with fewer than 30,000 or more than 120,000 public chains, plus five with anomalous nucleotide sharing. Here the immuneACCESS table is served through TCRdb, limited to in-frame sequences with V and J called. Missing clones are a known gap in these copies; in checked studies unresolved V genes cover under half, and the rest lacks a known reason. That table furnishes V, J and clone size, whereas the DNA furnished D and trimming. The sample data list around 91,000 clones, and 55% to 65% of these were observed just once. 2.3% of the sample goes to the ten largest clones.

V loses 1 base, J loses 3 bases, and the germline ends lie 10 bases apart. The CDR3 goes from the cysteine to the phenylalanine over 15 residues. Only CDR3 DNA remains: 45 bases, in frame from the first base. CDR1 MNHNS and CDR2 SASEGT are derived from the germline V gene. The sequence is built from TRBV6-1 and TRBJ1-5; the D gene remains uncertain. The sequenced sample consisted of PBMCs. The receptor's source is a human donor in good health. The sequence in DNA is TGTGCCAGCAGTGAAGGAGGGAAGGACAATCAGCCCCAGCATTTT. Its protein is CASSEGGKDNQPQHF.